Detailed here is one TCR beta chain. The antigen this receptor binds is unknown. Per-base quality was not reported, and no clone a single base away is much larger than it. For this chain, trimming is 2 bases at the V end and 8 bases at the J end, and the number of junction bases without a gene match is 15. The CDR3 spans 17 residues, from the cysteine through the phenylalanine. Only the CDR3 portion is preserved as DNA: 51 bases, with reading frame beginning at the first base. CDR1 and CDR2 were assigned from the germline V gene as SGHTA and FQGTGA. To sequence the TCRbeta CDR3 region, genomic DNA was isolated from the sorted cells. The immunoSEQ Assay was used to sequence the TCRbeta CDR3 regions. Not all clones reach the TCRdb copy of this immuneACCESS table, which keeps in-frame sequences only. Checked studies attribute under half of the gap to unresolved V genes and leave the rest unexplained. Counted in this sample were about 62,000 clones; more than 90% of them appeared once. 0.55% to 0.8% of the sample is taken by the ten largest.

Patients with a history of autoimmune disease or receiving systemic immunosuppression were excluded from the trial. Peripheral blood for TCR sequencing was drawn from every dose cohort at baseline, at cycle 4 day 1 and at cycle 7 day 1. The samples were drawn from a first-in-human, open-label, multicenter phase I dose-escalation trial of ivuxolimab. Adults with locally advanced or metastatic melanoma, renal cell carcinoma, hepatocellular carcinoma or head and neck squamous cell carcinoma were enrolled in the trial. Before TCR sequencing, CD4+ T cells and CD8+ T cells from peripheral blood were sorted into separate populations. The data were obtained in a study of OX40 agonist ivuxolimab in advanced cancers. In terms of the full investigation: Ivuxolimab, which targeted the costimulatory receptor OX40 (CD134), was an agonistic, fully human IgG2 monoclonal antibody. In the dose-escalation cohort, more than 75% of patients were male, and the mean age was around 60 years, with a range of roughly 20 to 79. Among the roughly 50 dose-escalation patients, about 20 had hepatocellular carcinoma, around 15 melanoma, 9 renal cell carcinoma and 9 head and neck cancer. The paper describes the monotherapy dose-escalation part (N ≈ 50 patients) of the phase I trial of ivuxolimab. Three dose-escalation patients achieved partial responses, one with hepatocellular carcinoma and two with cutaneous melanoma. Prior anti-PD-1, anti-PD-L1 or anti-CTLA-4 therapy was permitted, and 40% of dose-escalation patients had received checkpoint inhibitors. Intravenous ivuxolimab was administered to patients every 2 weeks at six dose levels: 0.01, 0.1, 0.3, 1.5, 3 and 10 mg/kg. The purpose of peripheral TCRbeta sequencing was to test whether ivuxolimab changed TCR sequence diversity and led to clonal T-cell expansion.

Paper-wide results and their limitations: Low levels of normalized T-cell clonal expansion were also seen in some nonresponding patients. At doses from 0.1 to 3.0 mg/kg, clonal expansion was seen in both CD4+ and CD8+ blood T cells between baseline and week 6. The antigen specificity of the peripheral T cells that underwent clonal expansion was not determined. On average, CD8+ T cells showed more expanded clones than CD4+ T cells after ivuxolimab. In the 0.1-3.0 mg/kg groups, partial responders were among the patients with the lowest normalized peripheral clonal expansion, particularly in CD8+ T cells.

The TCR originated in an adult with an advanced solid tumor such as melanoma, head and neck, liver or kidney cancer. The sample here was CD4+ or CD8+ T cells sorted from blood, taken in a trial of the OX40 agonist ivuxolimab. The rearranged segments are TRBV7-3 and TRBJ2-3; 8 bases in the middle match TRBD2. The DNA sequence is TGTGCCAGCAGCTTAGTCCATTTAGCGGGGAGAGAAGGTACGCAGTATTTT. Translated, this gives CASSLVHLAGREGTQYF.